The 2 T cell receptor beta chains below come from one sample, sequenced in a study of STAT5B mutations in CD4+ large granular lymphocyte leukemia. This table comes from immunoSEQ multiplex PCR, and its TCRdb copy is limited to in-frame clones, with some not included. The sample lists roughly 30,000 clones, roughly 80% occurring once. The specimen was CD4+ T cells from blood buffy coats. These receptors were collected from a human donor in good health.

The V and J genes are TRBV19 and TRBJ2-1, with unresolved D. V was shortened by 10 bases and J by 2 bases, with 12 bases between the two germline ends. CDR3 length equals 13 residues. Germline values: CDR1 LNHDA, CDR2 SQIVND (reference sequence). DNA of the CDR3: TGTGCCACCGCCCCCCGGCCCTACAATGAGCAGTTCTTC. Translating it yields CATAPRPYNEQFF. The variable domain in full, with the rest retrieved from reference TRBV19 and TRBJ2-1, is DGGITQSPKYLFRKEGQNVTLSCEQNLNHDAMYWYRQDPGQGLRLIYYSQIVNDFQKGDIAEGYSVSREKKESFPLTVTSAQKNPTAFYLCATAPRPYNEQFFGPGTRLTVL.

CDR3 in DNA: TGTGCCAGCAGCGTAGGGACAGGGGGGAATCAGCCCCAGCATTTT. Translating it yields CASSVGTGGNQPQHF. The chain has TRBV11-2 and TRBJ1-5; 11 bases map to TRBD1. Germline V gene sequence: CDR1 SGHAT, CDR2 FQNNGV. V gave up 5 bases and J gave up 4 bases; unmatched junction bases: 4. The CDR3 totals 15 residues.